This TCR beta chain comes out of a study of blood T cell repertoires in COVID-19. Sequencing was performed with immunoSEQ multiplex PCR; in TCRdb, only in-frame clones are kept and a portion is missing. The data show 150,000 to 200,000 clones, with around 86% seen just once and approximately 6.7% held by the top ten. The CDR3 runs to 16 residues. V dropped 0 bases and J dropped 6; count of bases not matched to a gene: 4. Germline-derived CDR1 and CDR2 are MNHNS and SASEGT. The TCR sequence derives from a man aged 35-49 years with acute or convalescent COVID-19. The material sequenced was peripheral blood. This rearrangement joins TRBV6-1 to TRBJ2-3; 12 bases match TRBD2. The CDR3 DNA sequence: TGTGCCAGCAGTGAAGCGGGACTAGCGGGCGCCGATACGCAGTATTTT. Protein sequence: CASSEAGLAGADTQYF.